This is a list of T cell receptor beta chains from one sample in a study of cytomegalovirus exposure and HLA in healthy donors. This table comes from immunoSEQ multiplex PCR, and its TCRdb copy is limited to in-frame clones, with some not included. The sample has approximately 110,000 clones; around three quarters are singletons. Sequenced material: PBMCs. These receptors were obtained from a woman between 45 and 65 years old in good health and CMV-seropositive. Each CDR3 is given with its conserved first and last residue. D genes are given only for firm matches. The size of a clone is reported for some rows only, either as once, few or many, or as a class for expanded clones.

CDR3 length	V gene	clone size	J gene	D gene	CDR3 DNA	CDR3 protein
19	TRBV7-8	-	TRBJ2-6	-	TGTGCCAGCAGCTTATCTCCGGGACTCCCGTATAGAGGGGCCAACGGCCTGACTTTC	CASSLSPGLPYRGANGLTF
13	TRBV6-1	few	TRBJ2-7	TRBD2	TGTGCCAGCGGACTAGCGGTCTCCTACGAGCAGTACTTC	CASGLAVSYEQYF
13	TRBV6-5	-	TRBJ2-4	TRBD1	TGTGCCAGCAGCTCCGGGACAGGGTACAGTCAGTACTTC	CASSSGTGYSQYF
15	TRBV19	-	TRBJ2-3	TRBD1	TGTGCCAGTAGTATAGGGGGACAGGGCACAGATACGCAGTATTTT	CASSIGGQGTDTQYF
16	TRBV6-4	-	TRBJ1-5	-	TGTGCCAGTCAAGGCCAAGACAGCGATCGCAATCAGCCCCAGCATTTT	CASQGQDSDRNQPQHF
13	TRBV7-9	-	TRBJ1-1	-	TGTGCCAGCAGCTTCGCGGGTTATACTGAAGCTTTCTTT	CASSFAGYTEAFF
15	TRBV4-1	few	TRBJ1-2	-	TGCGCCAGCAGCCAAGATATTGGCATTTTCTATGGCTACACCTTC	CASSQDIGIFYGYTF
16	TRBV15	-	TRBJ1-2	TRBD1	TGTGCCACCAGCAGTGGGACAGCTGGGGGGATTCGTGGCTACACCTTC	CATSSGTAGGIRGYTF
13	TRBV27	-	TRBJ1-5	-	TGTGCCAGCAGTATGTGGCTTAATCAGCCCCAGCATTTT	CASSMWLNQPQHF
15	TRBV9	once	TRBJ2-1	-	TGTGCCAGCAGCGTAGTTGGGAGCTCCTACAATGAGCAGTTCTTC	CASSVVGSSYNEQFF
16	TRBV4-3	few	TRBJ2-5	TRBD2	TGCGCCAGCAGCCGAACGCGAGCGGGACCCCAAGAGACCCAGTACTTC	CASSRTRAGPQETQYF
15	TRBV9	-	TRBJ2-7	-	TGTGCCAGCAGCGTAGGGGGTAGCGGAGGCTACGAGCAGTACTTC	CASSVGGSGGYEQYF
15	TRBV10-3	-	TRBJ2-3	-	TGTGCCATCAGTATCCGGGGTGAGAGCACAGATACGCAGTATTTT	CAISIRGESTDTQYF
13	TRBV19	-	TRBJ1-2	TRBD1	TGTGCCAGTAGGGACAGGGGGCGCGTTGGCTACACCTTC	CASRDRGRVGYTF
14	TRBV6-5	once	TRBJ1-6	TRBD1	TGTGCCAGCAAGAGACAGGGGACTGTTTCACCCCTCCACTTT	CASKRQGTVSPLHF